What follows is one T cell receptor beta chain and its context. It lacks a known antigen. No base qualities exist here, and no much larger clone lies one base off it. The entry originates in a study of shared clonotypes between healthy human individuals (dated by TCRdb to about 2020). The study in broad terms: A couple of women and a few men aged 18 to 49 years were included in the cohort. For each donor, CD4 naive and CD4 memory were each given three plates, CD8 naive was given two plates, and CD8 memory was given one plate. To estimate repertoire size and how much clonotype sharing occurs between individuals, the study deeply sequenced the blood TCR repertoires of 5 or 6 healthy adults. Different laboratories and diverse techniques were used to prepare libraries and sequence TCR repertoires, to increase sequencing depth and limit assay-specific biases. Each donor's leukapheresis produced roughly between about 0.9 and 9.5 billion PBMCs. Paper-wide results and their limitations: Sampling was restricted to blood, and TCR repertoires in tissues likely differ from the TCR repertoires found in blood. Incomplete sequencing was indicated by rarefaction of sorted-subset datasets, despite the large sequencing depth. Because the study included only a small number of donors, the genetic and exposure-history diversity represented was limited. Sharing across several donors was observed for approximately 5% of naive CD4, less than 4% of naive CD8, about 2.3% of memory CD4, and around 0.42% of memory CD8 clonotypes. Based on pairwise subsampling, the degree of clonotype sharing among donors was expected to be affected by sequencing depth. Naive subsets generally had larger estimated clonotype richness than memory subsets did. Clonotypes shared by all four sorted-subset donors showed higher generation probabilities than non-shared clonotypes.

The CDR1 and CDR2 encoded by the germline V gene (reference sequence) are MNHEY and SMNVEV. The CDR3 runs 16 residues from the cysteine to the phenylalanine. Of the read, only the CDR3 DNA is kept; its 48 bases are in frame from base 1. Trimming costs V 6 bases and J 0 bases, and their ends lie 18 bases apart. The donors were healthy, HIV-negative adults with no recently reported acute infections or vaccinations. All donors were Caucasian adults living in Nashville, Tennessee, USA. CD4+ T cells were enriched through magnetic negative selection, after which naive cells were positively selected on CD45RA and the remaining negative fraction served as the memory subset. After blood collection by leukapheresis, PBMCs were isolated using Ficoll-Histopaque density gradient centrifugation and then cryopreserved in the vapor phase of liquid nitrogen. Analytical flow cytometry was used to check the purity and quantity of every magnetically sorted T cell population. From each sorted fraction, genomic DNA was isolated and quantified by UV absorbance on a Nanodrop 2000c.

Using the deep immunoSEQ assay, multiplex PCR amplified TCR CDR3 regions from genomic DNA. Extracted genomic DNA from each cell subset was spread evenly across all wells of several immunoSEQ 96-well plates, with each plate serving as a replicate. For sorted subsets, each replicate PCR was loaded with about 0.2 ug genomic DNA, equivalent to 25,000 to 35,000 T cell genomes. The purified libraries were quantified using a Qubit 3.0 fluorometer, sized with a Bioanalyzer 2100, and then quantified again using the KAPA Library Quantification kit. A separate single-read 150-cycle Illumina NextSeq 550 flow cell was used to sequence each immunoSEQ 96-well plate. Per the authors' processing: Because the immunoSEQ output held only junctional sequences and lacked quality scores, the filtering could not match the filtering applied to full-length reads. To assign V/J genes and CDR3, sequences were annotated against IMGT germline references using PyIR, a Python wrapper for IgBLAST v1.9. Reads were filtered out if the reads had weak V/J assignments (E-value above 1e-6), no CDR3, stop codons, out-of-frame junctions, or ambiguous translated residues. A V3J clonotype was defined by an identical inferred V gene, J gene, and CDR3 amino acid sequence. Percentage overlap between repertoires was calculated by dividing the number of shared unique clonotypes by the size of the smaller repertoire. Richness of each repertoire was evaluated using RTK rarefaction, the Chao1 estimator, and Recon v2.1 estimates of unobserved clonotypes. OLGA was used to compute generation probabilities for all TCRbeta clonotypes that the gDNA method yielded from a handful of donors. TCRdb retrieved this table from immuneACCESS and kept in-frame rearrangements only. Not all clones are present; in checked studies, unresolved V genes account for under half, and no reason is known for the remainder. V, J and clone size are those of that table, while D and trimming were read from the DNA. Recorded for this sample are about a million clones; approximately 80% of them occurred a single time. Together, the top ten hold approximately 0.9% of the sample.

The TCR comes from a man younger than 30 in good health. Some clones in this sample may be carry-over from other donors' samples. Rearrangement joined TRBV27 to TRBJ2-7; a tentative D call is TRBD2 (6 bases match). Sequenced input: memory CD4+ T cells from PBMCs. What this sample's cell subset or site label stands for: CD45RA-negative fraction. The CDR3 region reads CASRGLGSGLSYEQYF. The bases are TGTGCCAGCAGAGGATTGGGTAGCGGCCTCTCCTACGAGCAGTACTTC.